This T cell receptor beta chain was identified in a study of blood T cell repertoires in COVID-19. As for the study in general: Sources were T cells, B-cell-depleted T cells, or PBMCs; the material itself was cDNA or gDNA.

This clone has just one count. This CDR3 comprises 15 residues. Germline CDR1 KGHSH, CDR2 LQKENI. Trimming took 3 bases from V and 5 from J; bases not matched to a gene: 4. This table comes from immunoSEQ multiplex PCR, and its TCRdb copy is limited to in-frame clones, with some not included. The sample has 35,000 to 40,000 clones, more than 70% seen once; the top ten hold roughly 10%. The sequenced material came from peripheral blood. The source of this sequence is a man aged 60-69 years with active COVID-19. The chain uses TRBV18 and TRBJ2-7; 13 nucleotides agree with TRBD2. The CDR3, as DNA: TGTGCCAGCTCACCGGGACTAGCGGGAAGCGACGAGCAGTACTTC. This sequence encodes CASSPGLAGSDEQYF.